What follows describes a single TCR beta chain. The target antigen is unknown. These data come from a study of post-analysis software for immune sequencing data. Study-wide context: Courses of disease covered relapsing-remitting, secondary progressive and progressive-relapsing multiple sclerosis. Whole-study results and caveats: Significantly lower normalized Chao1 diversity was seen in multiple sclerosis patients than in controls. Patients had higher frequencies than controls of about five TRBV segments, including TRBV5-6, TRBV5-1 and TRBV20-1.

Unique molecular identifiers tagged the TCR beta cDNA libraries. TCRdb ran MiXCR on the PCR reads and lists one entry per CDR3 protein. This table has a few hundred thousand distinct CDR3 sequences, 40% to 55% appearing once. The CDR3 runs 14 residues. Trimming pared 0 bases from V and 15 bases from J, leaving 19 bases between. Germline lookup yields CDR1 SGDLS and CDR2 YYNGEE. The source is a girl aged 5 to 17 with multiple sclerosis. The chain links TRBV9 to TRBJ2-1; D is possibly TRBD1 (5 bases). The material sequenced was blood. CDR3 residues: CASSVGPDKGYLFF. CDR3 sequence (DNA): TGTGCCAGCAGCGTAGGTCCGGACAAGGGTTATCTGTTCTTC.